This entry describes one T cell receptor (beta chain). The target antigen is unknown. The sample belongs to a study of T cell responses to AZD1222 COVID-19 vaccine. Germline CDR1 and CDR2: SGDLS and YYNGEE. The CDR3 totals 14 residues. Trimming removed 4 bases from V and 2 bases from J; junction bases left unmatched: 5. Profiling relied on immunoSEQ multiplex PCR, and the TCRdb table lists in-frame clones only, not all of them. The sample shows some 140,000 clones, 70% to 90% of them seen only once. Regarding the study as a whole: Only six AZD1222 recipients tested seropositive at baseline. The donors showed a predominance of white British ancestry and of females, with possible underestimation of clonal diversity.

The specimen was peripheral blood, collected on day 0 of AZD1222 vaccination. This receptor was obtained from an adult in good health. J is TRBJ2-7 and V is TRBV9; TRBD1 matches at 8 bases. The CDR3 protein is CASSRDRHPYEQYF. As DNA, the CDR3 is TGTGCCAGCAGCCGGGACAGGCATCCCTACGAGCAGTACTTC.